This T cell receptor (beta chain) came from a study of immune evolution from preneoplasia to lung adenocarcinoma. Study-wide results and limits: Normal lung had highest clonality; later lesions appeared denser, more diverse. Highest clonality occurred in KRAS-mutant, not EGFR-mutant or double wild-type, nodules.

Clones were sequenced by immunoSEQ multiplex PCR, and TCRdb holds only the in-frame ones, with some missing. The sample holds 6,000 to 8,000 clones, around 78% seen once. The V gene lost 2 bases and the J gene lost 3 bases, with 2 bases spanning the gap. CDR1 and CDR2 (germline): MNHNY, SVGAGI (reference sequence). This CDR3 is built from 11 residues. This clone appeared a single time. Its target is not known. Resections took place in Japan or China from the mid-2010s to the late 2010s. After pathologic assessment, macro-dissection selected premalignant or tumor cells for extraction. Sequencing was done on a sample of FFPE lung adenocarcinoma in situ tissue. The genes are TRBV6-6 and TRBJ2-7; D is unclear. The sequence was collected from a donor older than 65 with lung adenocarcinoma. In nucleotides, the CDR3 is TGTGCCAGCAGTTACGACTACGAGCAGTACTTC. Its protein product is CASSYDYEQYF.